This T cell receptor (beta chain) came from a study of cytomegalovirus exposure and HLA in healthy donors. Details on this clone: The antigen is not known.

Study observations and caveats: The study recorded 160 or so TCR beta chains that were cytomegalovirus-associated. Later analysis demonstrated an association between a missense DCLRE1C variant and TCR beta V- and J-gene trimming. Fewer N-insertions (relative to the roughly 610-donor mean) were reportedly seen in an Asian-associated ancestry cluster in a later analysis.

PCR amplification relied on 60 Vbeta primers (plus 13 Jbeta primers). TCRdb keeps only in-frame clones here, not all; method: immunoSEQ multiplex PCR. The table has about 21,000 clones, approximately 80% seen once; the top ten hold roughly 6.8%. CDR3 length: 13 residues. Germline V gene sequence: CDR1 GTSNPN, CDR2 SVGIG (reference sequence). V lost 4 bases and J lost 0, with 9 bases in between. The source is a man aged 55-75 years in good health and CMV-seronegative. The chain is built from TRBV30 and TRBJ1-1; D is possibly TRBD1 (6 bases). The source material was PBMCs. CDR3 in amino acids: CAWTGVLNTEAFF. The DNA for the CDR3 is TGTGCCTGGACAGGGGTCCTGAACACTGAAGCTTTCTTT.